These T cell receptor beta chains were read from a single sample in a study of control samples from healthy donors and cancer patients. TCRdb keeps only in-frame clones here, not all; method: immunoSEQ multiplex PCR. The sample yields 130,000 or so clones, roughly 89% seen once. Specimen: blood. The source of these receptors is a young man in good health. The CDR3 runs from the conserved cysteine through the conserved F or W. Each record gives: J gene, V gene, D gene, clone size, CDR3 protein, CDR3 DNA. D genes are given only for firm matches. Some rows mark clone size as missing; the rest say once, few, many or name a class of expanded clone.

>TRBJ1-3|TRBV5-1|-|-
CASSPPGSGNTIYF
TGCGCCAGCAGCCCCCCAGGGTCTGGAAACACCATATATTTT
>TRBJ2-7|TRBV11-2|-|-
CASSLGLVDEQYF
TGTGCCAGCAGCTTAGGACTAGTCGACGAGCAGTACTTC
>TRBJ2-1|TRBV27|-|-
CASSLSAGSAYNEQFF
TGTGCCAGCAGTTTATCGGCAGGGTCGGCCTACAATGAGCAGTTCTTC
>TRBJ2-5|TRBV11-2|-|-
CASSLAGGPSGTQYF
TGTGCCAGCAGCTTAGCGGGGGGCCCTTCCGGGACCCAGTACTTC
>TRBJ2-7|TRBV21-1|-|-
CASSHRGSYEQYF
TGTGCCAGCAGCCACAGGGGTTCCTACGAGCAGTACTTC
>TRBJ2-2|TRBV6-4|-|-
CASTNRAEICTGELFF
TGTGCCAGCACTAACAGGGCGGAGATCTGCACCGGGGAGCTGTTTTTT
>TRBJ2-1|TRBV5-6|-|-
CASTRGAGGYNEQFF
TGTGCCAGCACCCGGGGGGCAGGGGGCTACAATGAGCAGTTCTTC
>TRBJ1-6|TRBV3-1/TRBV3-2|-|-
CASSQEKGGAFLNSPLHF
TGTGCCAGCAGCCAAGAAAAGGGGGGGGCTTTCCTTAATTCACCCCTCCACTTT
>TRBJ2-7|TRBV2|-|-
CASTLTRREGEQYF
TGTGCCAGCACTTTGACACGTCGAGAGGGAGAGCAGTACTTC
>TRBJ2-5|TRBV5-1|-|-
CASSLDQETQYF
TGCGCCAGCAGCTTGGACCAAGAGACCCAGTACTTC
>TRBJ1-2|TRBV5-4|-|-
CASSLEHLYGYTF
TGTGCCAGCAGCTTGGAACACCTCTATGGCTACACCTTC
>TRBJ1-1|TRBV6-5|-|-
CASSYGAMNTEAFF
TGTGCCAGCAGTTACGGGGCCATGAACACTGAAGCTTTCTTT
>TRBJ2-7|TRBV7-9|-|-
CASSLVYRGKYEQYF
TGTGCCAGCAGCTTAGTTTATCGGGGGAAATACGAGCAGTACTTC
>TRBJ2-7|TRBV5-6|TRBD1|-
CASSPTGEQRYEQYF
TGTGCCAGCAGCCCTACAGGGGAGCAAAGGTACGAGCAGTACTTC
>TRBJ1-6|TRBV18|TRBD1|-
CASSPWTGTVGNSPLHF
TGTGCCAGCTCACCTTGGACAGGGACGGTGGGTAATTCACCACTCCACTTT
>TRBJ1-6|TRBV5-5|-|-
CASSLEQARGSPLHF
TGTGCCAGCAGCTTGGAACAGGCCCGGGGTTCACCCCTCCACTTT
>TRBJ1-5|TRBV7-2|-|-
CASSPGGFNQPQHF
TGTGCCAGCAGCCCGGGGGGGTTCAATCAGCCCCAGCATTTT
>TRBJ1-1|TRBV19|-|once
CASSPGQGWGTEAFF
TGTGCCAGTAGTCCCGGGCAAGGATGGGGCACTGAAGCTTTCTTT
>TRBJ1-3|TRBV30|-|-
CAWSEGSGGNTIYF
TGTGCCTGGAGTGAGGGGAGTGGTGGAAACACCATATATTTT
>TRBJ1-1|TRBV10-3|-|once
CAISGQNTEAFF
TGTGCCATCAGTGGTCAGAACACTGAAGCTTTCTTT
>TRBJ1-2|TRBV29-1|-|-
CSVERGSQRGYGYTF
TGCAGCGTTGAACGGGGCAGCCAGCGGGGCTATGGCTACACCTTC
>TRBJ2-7|TRBV6-6|-|-
CASSPRSYYEQYF
TGTGCCAGCAGTCCTCGCAGCTACTACGAGCAGTACTTC
>TRBJ2-7|TRBV30|-|-
CAWSVTTVFTNEQYF
TGTGCCTGGAGTGTAACGACAGTTTTTACCAACGAGCAGTACTTC
>TRBJ1-2|TRBV3-1/TRBV3-2|-|-
CASSHSGVRAYTF
TGTGCCAGCAGCCATTCAGGGGTACGGGCCTACACCTTC
>TRBJ1-2|TRBV5-4|-|-
CASSALDRYYGYTF
TGTGCCAGCAGCGCCCTTGATCGGTACTATGGCTACACCTTC
>TRBJ2-3|TRBV12-3/TRBV12-4|-|-
CASSLSGGDTQYF
TGTGCCAGCAGTTTATCAGGCGGAGATACGCAGTATTTT
>TRBJ1-2|TRBV9|-|-
CASSVSANNGYTF
TGTGCCAGCAGCGTCTCCGCGAATAATGGCTACACCTTC
>TRBJ2-5|TRBV7-2|-|-
CASSLQGLGETQYF
TGTGCCAGCAGCTTACAGGGTTTGGGGGAGACCCAGTACTTC
>TRBJ1-1|TRBV6-1|-|-
CASSEVAGTNTEAFF
TGTGCCAGCAGTGAGGTTGCCGGAACGAACACTGAAGCTTTCTTT
>TRBJ2-1|TRBV5-1|TRBD1|-
CASSPGTGRNEQFF
TGCGCCAGCAGCCCCGGGACAGGGAGGAATGAGCAGTTCTTC
>TRBJ2-5|TRBV6-1|-|-
CASSDWTPHQETQYF
TGTGCCAGCAGTGATTGGACACCCCACCAAGAGACCCAGTACTTC
>TRBJ1-1|TRBV12-5|-|few
CASGQRNTEAFF
TGTGCTAGTGGTCAACGGAACACTGAAGCTTTCTTT
>TRBJ2-3|TRBV2|TRBD1|-
CASSGQGVSTDTQYF
TGTGCCAGCAGTGGACAGGGAGTGAGTACAGATACGCAGTATTTT
>TRBJ1-1|TRBV13|-|-
CASSLNTGSYTEAFF
TGTGCCAGCAGCCTGAATACCGGGAGTTACACTGAAGCTTTCTTT
>TRBJ2-1|TRBV30|TRBD2|-
CAWSIGLDEQFF
TGTGCCTGGAGTATAGGACTAGATGAGCAGTTCTTC
>TRBJ2-5|TRBV6-5|-|-
CASSHRVGAQETQYF
TGTGCCAGCAGCCACAGGGTCGGAGCCCAAGAGACCCAGTACTTC
>TRBJ2-3|TRBV3-1/TRBV3-2|TRBD2|-
CASSLGASGAASDTQYF
TGTGCCAGCAGCCTCGGGGCTAGCGGGGCTGCCTCAGATACGCAGTATTTT
>TRBJ2-1|TRBV10-3|TRBD2|-
CAISVAGGAYNEQFF
TGTGCCATCAGTGTAGCGGGGGGCGCTTACAATGAGCAGTTCTTC
>TRBJ1-1|TRBV4-1|TRBD1|-
CASSQSGQGRTEAFF
TGCGCCAGCAGCCAAAGTGGACAGGGGAGAACTGAAGCTTTCTTT
>TRBJ2-3|TRBV4-1|TRBD1|-
CASSQLGTGSTDTQYF
TGCGCCAGCAGCCAGCTCGGGACAGGAAGCACAGATACGCAGTATTTT
>TRBJ1-3|TRBV5-1|-|-
CASSYGTLSSGNTIYF
TGCGCCAGCAGTTACGGGACACTGAGCTCTGGAAACACCATATATTTT
>TRBJ2-7|TRBV6-1|-|-
CASSDREPYEQYF
TGTGCCAGCAGTGACAGGGAACCCTACGAGCAGTACTTC